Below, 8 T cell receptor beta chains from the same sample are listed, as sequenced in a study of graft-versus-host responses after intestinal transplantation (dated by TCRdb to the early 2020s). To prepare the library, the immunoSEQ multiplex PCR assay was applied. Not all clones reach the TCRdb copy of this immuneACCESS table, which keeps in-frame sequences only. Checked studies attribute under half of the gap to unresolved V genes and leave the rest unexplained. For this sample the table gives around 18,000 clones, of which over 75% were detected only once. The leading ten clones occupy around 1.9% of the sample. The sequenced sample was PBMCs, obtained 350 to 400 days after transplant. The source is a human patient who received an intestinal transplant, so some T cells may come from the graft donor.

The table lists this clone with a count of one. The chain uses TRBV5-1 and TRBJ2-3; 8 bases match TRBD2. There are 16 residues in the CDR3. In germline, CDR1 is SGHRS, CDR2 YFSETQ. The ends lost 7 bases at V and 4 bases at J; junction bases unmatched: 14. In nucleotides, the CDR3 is TGCGCCAGCGGATCCGCCAGCGGGAGTCTTTCAGATACGCAGTATTTT. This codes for CASGSASGSLSDTQYF. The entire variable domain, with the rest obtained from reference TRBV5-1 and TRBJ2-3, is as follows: KAGVTQTPRYLIKTRGQQVTLSCSPISGHRSVSWYQQTPGQGLQFLFEYFSETQRNKGNFPGRFSGRQFSNSRSEMNVSTLELGDSALYLCASGSASGSLSDTQYFGPGTRLTVL.

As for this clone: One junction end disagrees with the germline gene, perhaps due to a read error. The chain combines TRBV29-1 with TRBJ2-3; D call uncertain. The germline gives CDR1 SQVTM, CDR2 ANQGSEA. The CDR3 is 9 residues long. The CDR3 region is CSVPNNNFF. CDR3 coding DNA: TGCAGCGTACCCAACAATAACTTTTTT.

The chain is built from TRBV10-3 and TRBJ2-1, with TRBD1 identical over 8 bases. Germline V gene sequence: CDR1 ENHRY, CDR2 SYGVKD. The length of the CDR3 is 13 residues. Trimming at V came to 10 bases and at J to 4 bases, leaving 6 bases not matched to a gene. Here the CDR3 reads CATAGGPYNEQFF. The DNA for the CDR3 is TGTGCCACCGCAGGGGGCCCATACAATGAGCAGTTCTTC.

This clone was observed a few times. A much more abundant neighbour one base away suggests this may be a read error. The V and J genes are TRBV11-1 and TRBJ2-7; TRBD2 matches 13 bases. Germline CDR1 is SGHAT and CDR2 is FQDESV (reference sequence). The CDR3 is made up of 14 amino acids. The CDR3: CASILGTSGTEQYF. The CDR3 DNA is TGTGCCAGCATCTTAGGGACTAGCGGGACCGAGCAGTACTTC.

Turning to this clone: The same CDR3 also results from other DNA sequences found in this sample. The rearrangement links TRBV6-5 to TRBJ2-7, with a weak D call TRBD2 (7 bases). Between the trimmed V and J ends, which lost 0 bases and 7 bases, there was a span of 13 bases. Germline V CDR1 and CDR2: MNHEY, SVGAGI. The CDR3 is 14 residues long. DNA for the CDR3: TGTGCCAGCAGTTACTCGGGGGGGCCGGGGGAGCAGTACTTC. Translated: CASSYSGGPGEQYF.

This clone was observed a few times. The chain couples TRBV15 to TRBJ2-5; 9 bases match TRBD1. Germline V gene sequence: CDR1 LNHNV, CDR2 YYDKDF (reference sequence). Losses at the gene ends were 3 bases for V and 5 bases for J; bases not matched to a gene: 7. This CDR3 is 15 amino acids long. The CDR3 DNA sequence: TGTGCCACCAGCAGGGGACAGGGAGAGGCGGAGACCCAGTACTTC. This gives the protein CATSRGQGEAETQYF. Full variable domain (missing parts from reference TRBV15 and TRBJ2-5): DAMVIQNPRYQVTQFGKPVTLSCSQTLNHNVMYWYQQKSSQAPKLLFHYYDKDFNNEADTPDNFQSRRPNTSFCFLDIRSPGLGDTAMYLCATSRGQGEAETQYFGPGTRLLVL.

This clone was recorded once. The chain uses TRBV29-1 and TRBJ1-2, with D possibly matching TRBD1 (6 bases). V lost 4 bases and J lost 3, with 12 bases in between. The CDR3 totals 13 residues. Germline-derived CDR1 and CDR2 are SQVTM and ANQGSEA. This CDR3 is CSVVRQDYYGYTF. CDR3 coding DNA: TGCAGCGTTGTCCGACAGGACTACTATGGCTACACCTTC.

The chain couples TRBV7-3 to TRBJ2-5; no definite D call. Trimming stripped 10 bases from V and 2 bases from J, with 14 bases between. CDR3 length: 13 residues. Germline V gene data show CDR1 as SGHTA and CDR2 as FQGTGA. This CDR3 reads CATAGRPQETQYF. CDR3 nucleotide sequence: TGTGCCACCGCAGGACGGCCTCAAGAGACCCAGTACTTC. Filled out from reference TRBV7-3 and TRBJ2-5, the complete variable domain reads GAGVSQTPSNKVTEKGKYVELRCDPISGHTALYWYRQSLGQGPEFLIYFQGTGAADDSGLPNDRFFAVRPEGSVSTLKIQRTERGDSAVYLCATAGRPQETQYFGPGTRLLVL.